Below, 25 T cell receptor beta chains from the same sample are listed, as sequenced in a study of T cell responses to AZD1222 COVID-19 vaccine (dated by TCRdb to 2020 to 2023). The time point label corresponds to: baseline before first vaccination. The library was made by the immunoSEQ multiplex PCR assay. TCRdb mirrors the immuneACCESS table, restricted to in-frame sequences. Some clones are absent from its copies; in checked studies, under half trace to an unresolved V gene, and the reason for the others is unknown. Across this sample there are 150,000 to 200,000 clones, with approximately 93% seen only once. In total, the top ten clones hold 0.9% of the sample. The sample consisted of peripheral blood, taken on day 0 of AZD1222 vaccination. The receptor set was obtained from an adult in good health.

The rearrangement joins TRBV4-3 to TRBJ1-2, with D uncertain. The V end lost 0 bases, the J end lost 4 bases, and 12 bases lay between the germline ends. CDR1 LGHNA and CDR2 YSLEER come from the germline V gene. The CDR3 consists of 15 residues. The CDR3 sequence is CASSQDRDTPYGYTF. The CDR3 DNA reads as TGCGCCAGCAGCCAAGATAGGGATACCCCCTATGGCTACACCTTC.

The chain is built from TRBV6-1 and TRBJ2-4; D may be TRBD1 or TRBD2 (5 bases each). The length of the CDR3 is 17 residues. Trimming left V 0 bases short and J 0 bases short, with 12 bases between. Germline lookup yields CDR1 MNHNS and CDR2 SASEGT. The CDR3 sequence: CASSEARGVLAKNIQYF. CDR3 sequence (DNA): TGTGCCAGCAGTGAAGCGAGGGGAGTGCTAGCCAAAAACATTCAGTACTTC.

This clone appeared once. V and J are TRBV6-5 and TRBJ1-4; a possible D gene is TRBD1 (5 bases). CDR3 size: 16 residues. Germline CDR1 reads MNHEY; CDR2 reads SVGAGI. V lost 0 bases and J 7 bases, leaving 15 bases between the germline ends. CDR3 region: CASSYSWAGSTEKLFF. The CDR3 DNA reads TGTGCCAGCAGTTACTCTTGGGCAGGGTCGACTGAAAAACTGTTTTTT.

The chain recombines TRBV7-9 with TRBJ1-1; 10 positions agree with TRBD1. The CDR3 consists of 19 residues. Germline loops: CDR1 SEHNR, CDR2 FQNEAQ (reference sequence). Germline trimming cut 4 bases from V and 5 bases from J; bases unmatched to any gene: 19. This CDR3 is CASSWDRGLFGWEGTEAFF. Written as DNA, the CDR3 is TGTGCCAGCAGCTGGGACAGGGGCCTATTCGGTTGGGAGGGTACTGAAGCTTTCTTT.

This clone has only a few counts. The CDR3 region is CASSLDPSGGAEYNEQFF. CDR3 nucleotides: TGTGCCAGCAGCTTAGACCCTAGCGGGGGGGCCGAATACAATGAGCAGTTCTTC. V and J are TRBV7-6 and TRBJ2-1; 12 positions match TRBD2. After removal of 1 base from V and 4 bases from J, the junction contained 8 bases not matched to a gene. The CDR3 has 18 amino acids. Per the germline V gene, CDR1 is SGHVS and CDR2 is FNYEAQ.

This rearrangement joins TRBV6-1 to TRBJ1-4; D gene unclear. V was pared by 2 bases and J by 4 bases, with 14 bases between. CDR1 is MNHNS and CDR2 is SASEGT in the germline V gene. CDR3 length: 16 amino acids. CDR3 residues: CASSELVRRVNEKLFF. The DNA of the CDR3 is TGTGCCAGCAGTGAACTCGTTCGGCGGGTTAATGAAAAACTGTTTTTT.

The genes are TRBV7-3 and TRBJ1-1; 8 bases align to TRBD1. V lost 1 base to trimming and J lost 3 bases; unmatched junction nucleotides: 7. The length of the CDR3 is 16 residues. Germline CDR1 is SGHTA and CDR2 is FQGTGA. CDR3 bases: TGTGCCAGCAGCTTAAGGCCACAGGGGGGAGACACTGAAGCTTTCTTT. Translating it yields CASSLRPQGGDTEAFF.

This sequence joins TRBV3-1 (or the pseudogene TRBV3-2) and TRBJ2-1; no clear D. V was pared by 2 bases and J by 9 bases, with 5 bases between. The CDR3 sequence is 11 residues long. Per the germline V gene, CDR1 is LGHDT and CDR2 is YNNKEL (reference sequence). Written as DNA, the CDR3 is TGTGCCAGCAGCCAAAGAGTTGAGCAGTTCTTC. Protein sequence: CASSQRVEQFF.

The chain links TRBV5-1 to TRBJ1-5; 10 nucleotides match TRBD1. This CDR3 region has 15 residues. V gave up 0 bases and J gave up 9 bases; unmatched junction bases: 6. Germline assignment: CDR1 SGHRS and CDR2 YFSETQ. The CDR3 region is CASSLGPGQGVPQHF. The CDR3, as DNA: TGCGCCAGCAGCTTGGGACCAGGACAGGGGGTGCCCCAGCATTTT.

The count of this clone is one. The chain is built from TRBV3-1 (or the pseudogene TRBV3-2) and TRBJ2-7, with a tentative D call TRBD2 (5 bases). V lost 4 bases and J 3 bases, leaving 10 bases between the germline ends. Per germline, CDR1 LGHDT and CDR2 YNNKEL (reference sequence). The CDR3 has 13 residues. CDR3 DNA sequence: TGTGCCAGCAGCCTCCGTCGGGGCTACGAGCAGTACTTC. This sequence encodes CASSLRRGYEQYF.

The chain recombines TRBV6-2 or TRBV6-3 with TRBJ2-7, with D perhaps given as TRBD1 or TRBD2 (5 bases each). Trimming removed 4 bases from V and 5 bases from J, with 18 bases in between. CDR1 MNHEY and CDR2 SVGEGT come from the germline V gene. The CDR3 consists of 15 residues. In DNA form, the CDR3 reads TGTGCCAGCAGTTCAGCCGGGGCCCAGGCTAACGAGCAGTACTTC. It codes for CASSSAGAQANEQYF.

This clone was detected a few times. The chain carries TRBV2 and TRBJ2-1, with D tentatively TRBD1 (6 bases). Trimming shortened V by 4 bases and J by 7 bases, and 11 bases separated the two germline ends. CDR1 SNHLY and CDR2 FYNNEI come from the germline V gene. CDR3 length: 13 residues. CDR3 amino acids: CASSGTVRNEQFF. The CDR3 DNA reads TGTGCCAGCAGTGGGACAGTACGGAATGAGCAGTTCTTC.

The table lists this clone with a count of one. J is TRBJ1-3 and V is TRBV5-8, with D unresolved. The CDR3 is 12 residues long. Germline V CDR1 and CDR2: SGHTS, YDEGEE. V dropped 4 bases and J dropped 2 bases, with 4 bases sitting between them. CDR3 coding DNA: TGTGCCAGCAGCCGAGCTGGAAACACCATATATTTT. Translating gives CASSRAGNTIYF.

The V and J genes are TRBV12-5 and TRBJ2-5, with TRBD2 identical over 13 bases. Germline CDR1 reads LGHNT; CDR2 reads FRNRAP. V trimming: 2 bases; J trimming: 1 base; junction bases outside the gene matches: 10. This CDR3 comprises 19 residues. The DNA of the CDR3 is TGTGCTAGTGGTTTGAGCGTGGGACTAGCGGGGCGCCCCCAAGAGACCCAGTACTTC. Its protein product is CASGLSVGLAGRPQETQYF.

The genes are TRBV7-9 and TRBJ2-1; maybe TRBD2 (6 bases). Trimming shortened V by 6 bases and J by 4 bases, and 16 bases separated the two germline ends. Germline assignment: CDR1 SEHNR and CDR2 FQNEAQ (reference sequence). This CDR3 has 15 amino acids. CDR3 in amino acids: CASSHRGSPYNEQFF. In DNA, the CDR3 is TGTGCCAGCAGTCATCGGGGGTCTCCGTACAATGAGCAGTTCTTC.

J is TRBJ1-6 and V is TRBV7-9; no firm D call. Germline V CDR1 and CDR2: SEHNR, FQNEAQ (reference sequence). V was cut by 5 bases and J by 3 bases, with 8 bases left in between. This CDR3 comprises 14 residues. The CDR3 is CASSPPLYNSPLHF. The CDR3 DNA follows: TGTGCCAGCAGCCCGCCCCTCTATAATTCACCCCTCCACTTT.

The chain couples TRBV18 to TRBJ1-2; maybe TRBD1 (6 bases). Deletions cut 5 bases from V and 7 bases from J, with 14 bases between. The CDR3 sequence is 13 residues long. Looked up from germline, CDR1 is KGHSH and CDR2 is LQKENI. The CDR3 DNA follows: TGTGCCAGCTCATCAATGACAGGAGGTGGCTACACCTTC. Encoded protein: CASSSMTGGGYTF.

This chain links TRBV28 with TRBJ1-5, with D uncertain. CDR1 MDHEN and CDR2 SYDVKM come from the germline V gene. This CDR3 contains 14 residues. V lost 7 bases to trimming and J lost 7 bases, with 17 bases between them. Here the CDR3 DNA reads TGTGCCAGCAACTACCGGCAGGCTGGGCAGCCCCAGCATTTT. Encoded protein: CASNYRQAGQPQHF.

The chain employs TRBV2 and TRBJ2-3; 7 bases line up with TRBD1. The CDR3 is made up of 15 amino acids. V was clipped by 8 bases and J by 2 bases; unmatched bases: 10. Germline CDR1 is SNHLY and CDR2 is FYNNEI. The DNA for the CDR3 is TGTGCCAGCGGCTCCGGGACAGCACTCACAGATACGCAGTATTTT. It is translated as CASGSGTALTDTQYF.

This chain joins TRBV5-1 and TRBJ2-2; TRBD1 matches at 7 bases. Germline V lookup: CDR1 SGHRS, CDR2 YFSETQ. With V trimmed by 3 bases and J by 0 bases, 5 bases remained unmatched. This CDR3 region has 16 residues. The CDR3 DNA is TGCGCCAGCAGCTCCTCGGGACAGTCGAACACCGGGGAGCTGTTTTTT. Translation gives CASSSSGQSNTGELFF. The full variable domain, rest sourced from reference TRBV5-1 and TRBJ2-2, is KAGVTQTPRYLIKTRGQQVTLSCSPISGHRSVSWYQQTPGQGLQFLFEYFSETQRNKGNFPGRFSGRQFSNSRSEMNVSTLELGDSALYLCASSSSGQSNTGELFFGEGSRLTVL.

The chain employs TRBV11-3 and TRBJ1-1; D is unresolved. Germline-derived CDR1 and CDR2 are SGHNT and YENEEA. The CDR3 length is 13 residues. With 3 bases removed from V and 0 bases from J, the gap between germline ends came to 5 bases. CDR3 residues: CASSLTLNTEAFF. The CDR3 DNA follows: TGTGCCAGCAGCTTGACACTGAACACTGAAGCTTTCTTT.

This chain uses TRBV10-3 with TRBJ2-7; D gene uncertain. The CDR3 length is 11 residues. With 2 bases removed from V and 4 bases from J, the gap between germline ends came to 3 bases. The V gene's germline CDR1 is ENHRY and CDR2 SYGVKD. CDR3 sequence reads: CAISEGYEQYF. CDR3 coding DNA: TGTGCCATCAGTGAGGGATACGAGCAGTACTTC.

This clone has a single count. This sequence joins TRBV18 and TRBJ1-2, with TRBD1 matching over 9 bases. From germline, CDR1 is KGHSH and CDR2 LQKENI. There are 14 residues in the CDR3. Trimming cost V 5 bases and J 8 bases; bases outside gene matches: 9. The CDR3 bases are TGTGCCAGCTCATTTTCCGGGACAGGGCGAGGCTACACCTTC. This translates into CASSFSGTGRGYTF.

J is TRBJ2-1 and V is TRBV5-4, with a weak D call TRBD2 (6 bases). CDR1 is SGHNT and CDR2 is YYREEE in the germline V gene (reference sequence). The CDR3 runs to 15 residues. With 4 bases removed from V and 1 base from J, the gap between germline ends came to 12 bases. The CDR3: CASSPGTESYNEQFF. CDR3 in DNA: TGTGCCAGCAGCCCCGGGACTGAATCCTACAATGAGCAGTTCTTC.

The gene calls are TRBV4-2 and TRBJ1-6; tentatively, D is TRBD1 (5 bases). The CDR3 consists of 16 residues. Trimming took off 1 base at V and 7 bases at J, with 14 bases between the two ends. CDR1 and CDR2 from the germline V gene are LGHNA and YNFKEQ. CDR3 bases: TGTGCCAGCAGCCAAGCAGGTAGGGGACGAAATTCACCCCTCCACTTT. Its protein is CASSQAGRGRNSPLHF.